The next 32 T cell receptor beta chains were all read from a single sample in a study of cytomegalovirus exposure and HLA in healthy donors. PCR primers comprised 60 Vbeta and 13 Jbeta primers. Clones were read by immunoSEQ multiplex PCR, and TCRdb kept only the in-frame ones, dropping some. The repertoire holds about 94,000 clones, with around 66% as singletons. Material for sequencing was PBMCs. These receptors all stem from a man aged 30-40 years in good health and CMV-seronegative.

The rearrangement links TRBV5-4 to TRBJ1-3; D may be TRBD1 (6 bases). Germline lookup yields CDR1 SGHNT and CDR2 YYREEE (reference sequence). This CDR3 is built from 14 residues. Trimming removed 3 bases from V and 1 base from J, with 8 bases in between. CDR3 region: CASSSQGSGNTIYF. The CDR3 DNA is TGTGCCAGCAGCTCACAGGGTTCTGGAAACACCATATATTTT.

This clone turned up a few times. This rearrangement joins TRBV18 to TRBJ1-2; D may be TRBD1 (6 bases). The V and J ends lost 3 bases and 5 bases respectively, with 13 bases between them. The CDR3 is made up of 14 amino acids. In germline, CDR1 is KGHSH, CDR2 LQKENI. CDR3 DNA: TGTGCCAGCTCACCCGACAGGTTGGGGTATGGCTACACCTTC. This encodes CASSPDRLGYGYTF.

This clone came up once. The V call is TRBV6-4, the J call TRBJ2-3; D is possibly TRBD1 (5 bases). Germline assignment: CDR1 MRHNA and CDR2 SNTAGT. Trimming left V 8 bases short and J 1 base short, with 16 bases between. There are 15 residues in the CDR3. The CDR3 bases are TGTGCCAGCTACCCCCGTGGCAGGGGCACAGATACGCAGTATTTT. This translates into CASYPRGRGTDTQYF.

This clone was counted a few times. V gene TRBV7-2 combines with J gene TRBJ2-2; a possible D gene is TRBD1 (5 bases). CDR3 length equals 15 residues. Deletions cut 1 base from V and 6 bases from J, with 12 bases between. The germline V gene encodes CDR1 SGHTA and CDR2 FQGNSA. The CDR3 loop reads CASSLGAGLAGELFF. DNA of the CDR3: TGTGCCAGCAGCTTAGGAGCAGGGTTGGCCGGGGAGCTGTTTTTT.

The rearrangement joins TRBV7-8 to TRBJ2-7; D is unresolved. Germline CDR1 reads SGHVS; CDR2 reads FQNEAQ. The CDR3 length is 11 residues. V lost 5 bases and J 7 bases, leaving 9 bases between the germline ends. CDR3 coding DNA: TGTGCCAGCAGCGCCCGCCTAGAGCAGTACTTC. It is translated as CASSARLEQYF.

J is TRBJ2-5 and V is TRBV5-1, with D maybe TRBD2 (5 bases). V was shortened by 4 bases and J by 5 bases, with 15 bases between the two germline ends. CDR1 and CDR2 from the germline V gene are SGHRS and YFSETQ. This CDR3 region has 14 residues. CDR3 protein: CASSPGGGGETQYF. As DNA, the CDR3 is TGCGCCAGCAGCCCCGGCGGAGGCGGGGAGACCCAGTACTTC.

The CDR3 here is CACRTRPLYEQYF. CDR3 coding DNA: TGTGCCTGCCGGACAAGACCTTTATACGAGCAGTACTTC. The V call is TRBV30, the J call TRBJ2-5; perhaps TRBD1 as D (5 bases). With the DNA end fitting TRBJ2-7 better, the J assignment may be wrong. CDR3 length: 13 amino acids. CDR1 is GTSNPN, CDR2 SVGIG, per germline (reference sequence).

Concerning this clone itself: Relative to the germline gene, one junction end is altered; a read error may explain this. This rearrangement joins TRBV7-9 to TRBJ2-2; the D gene is possibly TRBD1 (5 bases). This CDR3 spans 16 amino acids. Germline CDR1 and CDR2: SEHNR and FQNEAQ (reference sequence). The CDR3 DNA is TGTTCCAGCAGACCTCCCCAGCAGGGTATAACCGGGGAGCTGTTTTTT. It translates to CSSRPPQQGITGELFF.

The CDR3 DNA reads as TGTGCCATCGGGGGGGGACAACTTAAGGGCGGAATCTCCTACGAGCAGTACTTC. This encodes CAIGGGQLKGGISYEQYF. The rearrangement links TRBV10-3 to TRBJ2-7; possibly TRBD2 for D (7 bases). V was shortened by 8 bases and J by 0 bases, with 26 bases between the two germline ends. The CDR3 has 18 amino acids. From germline, CDR1 is ENHRY and CDR2 SYGVKD.

Details on this clone: At the DNA level, this CDR3 is encoded by other sequences in the same sample as well. The chain uses TRBV9 and TRBJ1-3; tentative D call: TRBD1 (6 bases). Germline CDR1 SGDLS, CDR2 YYNGEE. The germline V and J ends were trimmed by 4 bases and 0 bases, with 14 bases remaining between them. The CDR3 totals 16 residues. CDR3 amino acids: CASSFQDSYSGNTIYF. The CDR3 coding sequence is TGTGCCAGCAGCTTTCAGGACAGTTACTCTGGAAACACCATATATTTT.

This chain links TRBV7-6 with TRBJ1-5; D might be TRBD1 (5 bases). Germline values: CDR1 SGHVS, CDR2 FNYEAQ. Trimming removed 5 bases from V and 6 bases from J, with 14 bases in between. The CDR3 loop spans 14 amino acids. CDR3 sequence: CASSAAGGGQPQHF. CDR3 DNA sequence: TGTGCCAGCAGCGCGGCGGGGGGAGGTCAGCCCCAGCATTTT.

This chain uses TRBV7-2 with TRBJ2-3; TRBD2 matches at 7 bases. This CDR3 spans 13 amino acids. Germline V gene data show CDR1 as SGHTA and CDR2 as FQGNSA. The ends lost 6 bases at V and 2 bases at J; junction bases unmatched: 2. CDR3 sequence (DNA): TGTGCCAGCAGGCGGGGGAACACAGATACGCAGTATTTT. Protein: CASRRGNTDTQYF.

This clone appeared a single time. The chain employs TRBV18 and TRBJ1-1, with TRBD1 matching 9 bases. The trim removed 2 bases at V and 3 bases at J, leaving 10 bases unmatched. The CDR3 has 17 residues. Looked up from germline, CDR1 is KGHSH and CDR2 is LQKENI. The CDR3 sequence is CASSPRLMGQGHTEAFF. In DNA form, the CDR3 reads TGTGCCAGCTCACCAAGGTTGATGGGACAGGGCCACACTGAAGCTTTCTTT.

This clone was seen a few times. The gene calls are TRBV11-2 and TRBJ2-5, with 7 bases fitting TRBD2. The ends lost 1 base at V and 5 bases at J; junction bases unmatched: 10. This CDR3 comprises 16 residues. CDR1 and CDR2 from the germline V gene are SGHAT and FQNNGV. DNA of the CDR3: TGTGCCAGCAGCTTAGTGGGAGGGAAATTCGGGGAGACCCAGTACTTC. Amino acids: CASSLVGGKFGETQYF.

The gene calls are TRBV4-1 and TRBJ1-2; D is unresolved. The CDR3 totals 15 residues. V was trimmed by 0 bases and J by 0 bases, leaving 8 bases between them. Looked up from germline, CDR1 is MGHRA and CDR2 is YSYEKL. The CDR3 is CASSQEPDPNYGYTF. The CDR3 DNA follows: TGCGCCAGCAGCCAAGAGCCAGATCCTAACTATGGCTACACCTTC.

V usage is TRBV7-9 and J usage is TRBJ1-5; possibly TRBD1 for D (5 bases). The ends were cut back, 4 bases at V and 3 bases at J, with 10 bases in the middle. The CDR3 has 14 amino acids. CDR1 SEHNR and CDR2 FQNEAQ come from the germline V gene (reference sequence). The CDR3 DNA sequence: TGTGCCAGCAGCTACGGACAACCCAATCAGCCCCAGCATTTT. This gives the protein CASSYGQPNQPQHF. Supplemented by reference TRBV7-9 and TRBJ1-5, the full variable domain reads DTGVSQNPRHKITKRGQNVTFRCDPISEHNRLYWYRQTLGQGPEFLTYFQNEAQLEKSRLLSDRFSAERPKGSFSTLEIQRTEQGDSAMYLCASSYGQPNQPQHFGDGTRLSIL.

This clone occurred a few times. Here the CDR3 DNA reads TGTGCCAGCAGTTACCCGACAGGGGGCCTTTATCAGCCCCAGCATTTT. It encodes CASSYPTGGLYQPQHF. The chain combines TRBV6-6 with TRBJ1-5; 10 nucleotides agree with TRBD1. The V and J ends lost 2 bases and 5 bases, in that order; junction bases with no gene match: 6. Germline assignment: CDR1 MNHNY and CDR2 SVGAGI (reference sequence). The CDR3 has 16 amino acids.

The chain joins TRBV5-6 to TRBJ1-1; 11 bases map to TRBD1. The CDR3 has 15 residues. Per the germline V gene, CDR1 is SGHDT and CDR2 is YYEEEE. The V and J ends lost 5 bases and 5 bases, in that order; junction bases with no gene match: 8. For the CDR3, the DNA is TGTGCCAGCAGGGAGTCGGACAGGGGGCGTACTGAAGCTTTCTTT. Residues: CASRESDRGRTEAFF.

The chain employs TRBV6-1 and TRBJ1-3; perhaps TRBD1 as D (6 bases). Per germline, CDR1 MNHNS and CDR2 SASEGT. The CDR3 sequence is 16 residues long. V dropped 4 bases and J dropped 2 bases, with 15 bases sitting between them. CDR3 sequence reads: CASSGQARGPGNTIYF. DNA of the CDR3: TGTGCCAGCAGTGGACAGGCCAGGGGACCTGGAAACACCATATATTTT.

The J gene is TRBJ1-2, the V gene TRBV15, with D perhaps TRBD1 (5 bases). The CDR3 has 14 residues. Germline-derived CDR1 and CDR2 are LNHNV and YYDKDF (reference sequence). Trimming stripped 0 bases from V and 6 bases from J, with 11 bases between. The CDR3 DNA is TGTGCCACCAGCAGAGACGCCCTGACAGATGGCTACACCTTC. It specifies CATSRDALTDGYTF.

This clone was observed once. The chain is built from TRBV6-4 and TRBJ2-4; the D gene is possibly TRBD1 (6 bases). CDR1 is MRHNA and CDR2 is SNTAGT in the germline V gene. Trimming removed 2 bases from V and 3 bases from J, with 17 bases in between. CDR3 length: 17 residues. CDR3 residues: CASSDHDRFEDKNIQYF. CDR3 DNA sequence: TGTGCCAGCAGTGACCACGACAGGTTCGAGGACAAAAACATTCAGTACTTC.

J is TRBJ1-6 and V is TRBV2; no definite D call. CDR1 is SNHLY, CDR2 FYNNEI, per germline. Trimming removed 1 base at V and 12 bases at J, with 7 bases between. The CDR3 is 12 amino acids. The CDR3 nucleotides read TGTGCCAGCAGTGAAGGCGGGAGACCCCTCCACTTT. Translation: CASSEGGRPLHF.

This clone was observed once. V gene TRBV6-5 combines with J gene TRBJ1-1, with D perhaps matching TRBD1 (6 bases). CDR1 is MNHEY and CDR2 is SVGAGI in the germline V gene. This CDR3 region has 14 residues. Trimming stripped 7 bases from V and 3 bases from J, with 15 bases between. The CDR3 DNA follows: TGTGCCAGCACCCGGGATAAGGGGGACACTGAAGCTTTCTTT. Protein: CASTRDKGDTEAFF.

The rearrangement links TRBV5-4 to TRBJ2-3, with D perhaps matching TRBD1 (6 bases). Germline loops: CDR1 SGHNT, CDR2 YYREEE (reference sequence). The germline V and J ends were trimmed by 2 bases and 4 bases, with 11 bases remaining between them. CDR3 length: 14 residues. This CDR3 is CASSFDRYSDTQYF. DNA of the CDR3: TGTGCCAGCAGCTTTGACAGGTATTCAGATACGCAGTATTTT.

The chain is built from TRBV20-1 and TRBJ1-1; the D is unclear. The ends were cut back, 3 bases at V and 11 bases at J, with 13 bases in the middle. This CDR3 has 11 residues. Germline V gene data show CDR1 as DFQATT and CDR2 as SNEGSKA (reference sequence). The CDR3 DNA reads as TGCAGTGCTAGTATAGGAACCGGGGCTTTCTTT. Translation gives CSASIGTGAFF.

The chain links TRBV6-5 to TRBJ2-5; 8 bases are shared with TRBD1. Germline CDR1 reads MNHEY; CDR2 reads SVGAGI. V lost 4 bases, J lost 5 bases, and 6 bases stayed unmatched. CDR3 size: 14 residues. The CDR3 loop is CASSSHDRGETQYF. The DNA for the CDR3 is TGTGCCAGCAGTTCTCACGACAGGGGCGAGACCCAGTACTTC.

The chain has TRBV12-5 and TRBJ2-1; no clear D. Trimming cost V 8 bases and J 0 bases, with 11 bases left between them. Germline V gene sequence: CDR1 LGHNT, CDR2 FRNRAP. The CDR3 runs 14 residues. This CDR3 reads CASLAAVSYNEQFF. In nucleotides, the CDR3 is TGTGCTAGTCTCGCGGCGGTCTCCTACAATGAGCAGTTCTTC.

This rearrangement joins TRBV4-1 to TRBJ1-1; tentatively, D is TRBD1 (6 bases). The CDR3 has 15 amino acids. The germline V gene encodes CDR1 MGHRA and CDR2 YSYEKL. The V and J ends lost 4 bases and 0 bases respectively, with 12 bases between them. The CDR3 DNA follows: TGCGCCAGCAGCCGCCCCGGGACATTGAACACTGAAGCTTTCTTT. Protein: CASSRPGTLNTEAFF.

A word on this clone: Other DNA variants within this sample encode the same CDR3. The J gene is TRBJ2-7, the V gene TRBV18; no reliable D call. The length of the CDR3 is 12 residues. CDR1 KGHSH and CDR2 LQKENI come from the germline V gene. Trimming took off 6 bases at V and 4 bases at J, with 10 bases between the two ends. The CDR3 region is CASSPAGYEQYF. The DNA of the CDR3 is TGTGCCAGCTCCCCCGCCGGTTACGAGCAGTACTTC.

This chain uses TRBV29-1 with TRBJ1-1; D possibly corresponds to TRBD1 (6 bases). The CDR3 is 13 amino acids. Germline V CDR1 and CDR2: SQVTM, ANQGSEA. V lost 3 bases and J 0 bases, leaving 8 bases between the germline ends. CDR3 in amino acids: CSVEAGVNTEAFF. CDR3 coding DNA: TGCAGCGTTGAGGCAGGGGTGAACACTGAAGCTTTCTTT.

The J gene is TRBJ2-1, the V gene TRBV29-1; the match to TRBD2 covers 8 bases. With V trimmed by 3 bases and J by 3 bases, 4 bases remained unmatched. The CDR3 loop spans 14 amino acids. Germline-derived CDR1 and CDR2 are SQVTM and ANQGSEA. This CDR3 reads CSVDRSGSYNEQFF. The DNA for the CDR3 is TGCAGCGTTGACAGAAGCGGGAGCTACAATGAGCAGTTCTTC.

The chain employs TRBV7-9 and TRBJ2-2; TRBD2 aligns across 7 bases. Germline CDR1 is SEHNR and CDR2 is FQNEAQ (reference sequence). This CDR3 contains 14 residues. Trimming cost V 1 base and J 6 bases; bases outside gene matches: 2. CDR3 amino acids: CASSLGLAAGELFF. CDR3 DNA sequence: TGTGCCAGCAGCTTAGGACTAGCTGCCGGGGAGCTGTTTTTT.